The next 31 T cell receptor beta chains were all read from a single sample in a study of blood T cell repertoires in COVID-19. The protocol was immunoSEQ multiplex PCR, while the TCRdb copy is restricted to in-frame clones and leaves out a portion. The sample includes fewer than 150,000 clones, 88% seen only once; the top ten take 8% to 11%. Sequencing was done on a sample of peripheral blood. The receptor source for this set is a man aged 45 to 65 with active or convalescent COVID-19.

The J gene is TRBJ1-6, the V gene TRBV27, with no clear D. Germline CDR1 and CDR2: MNHEY and SMNVEV (reference sequence). The CDR3 is 15 amino acids. V shed 3 bases and J shed 0 bases, with 6 bases lying between them. DNA of the CDR3: TGTGCCAGCAGTTTTCTAAGCTCCTATAATTCACCCCTCCACTTT. This gives the protein CASSFLSSYNSPLHF.

The chain combines TRBV4-3 with TRBJ2-2; 7 bases fit TRBD1. The germline CDR1 and CDR2 sequences are LGHNA and YSLEER. The length of the CDR3 is 15 residues. V trimming: 5 bases; J trimming: 6 bases; junction bases outside the gene matches: 9. CDR3 residues: CASSDRVYRSGELFF. CDR3 in DNA: TGCGCCAGCAGCGACAGGGTTTACCGCTCCGGGGAGCTGTTTTTT.

The gene calls are TRBV28 and TRBJ2-1, with TRBD2 as a possible D gene (6 bases). This CDR3 has 16 amino acids. The germline V gene has CDR1 MDHEN and CDR2 SYDVKM. V was cut by 5 bases and J by 0 bases, with 14 bases left in between. The CDR3 DNA reads as TGTGCCAGCAGTGTCCGCGGGGCAAGCTCCTACAATGAGCAGTTCTTC. Its translation: CASSVRGASSYNEQFF.

The V and J genes are TRBV2 and TRBJ1-3, with 8 bases that match TRBD1. The CDR3 spans 13 residues. V was clipped by 3 bases and J by 6 bases; unmatched bases: 1. In germline, CDR1 is SNHLY, CDR2 FYNNEI. The CDR3 DNA follows: TGTGCCAGCAGTGACCAGGGGGCAAACACCATATATTTT. Residues: CASSDQGANTIYF. The variable domain in full, with the rest retrieved from reference TRBV2 and TRBJ1-3, is EPEVTQTPSHQVTQMGQEVILRCVPISNHLYFYWYRQILGQKVEFLVSFYNNEISEKSEIFDDQFSVERPDGSNFTLKIRSTKLEDSAMYFCASSDQGANTIYFGEGSWLTVV.

This chain links TRBV9 with TRBJ2-2; D gene uncertain. This CDR3 comprises 15 residues. Trimming cost V 0 bases and J 3 bases, with 9 bases left between them. The germline V gene encodes CDR1 SGDLS and CDR2 YYNGEE. CDR3 nucleotides: TGTGCCAGCAGCGTAGCTAATTTCCACACCGGGGAGCTGTTTTTT. It codes for CASSVANFHTGELFF.

CDR3 in DNA: TGTGCCAGCAAAACAGGGGGCGATATCTACGAGCAGTACTTC. Encoded protein: CASKTGGDIYEQYF. The chain has TRBV28 and TRBJ2-7; 9 bases match TRBD1. The CDR3 is 14 amino acids. Germline V gives CDR1 MDHEN, CDR2 SYDVKM. After removal of 7 bases from V and 3 bases from J, the junction contained 7 bases not matched to a gene.

The chain combines TRBV5-4 with TRBJ2-5; 11 positions agree with TRBD1. This CDR3 contains 14 residues. V lost 3 bases, J lost 9 bases, and 7 bases stayed unmatched. CDR1 SGHNT and CDR2 YYREEE come from the germline V gene (reference sequence). The CDR3 sequence is CASSSRTGGEAQYF. The CDR3 DNA reads as TGTGCCAGCAGCTCCCGGACAGGGGGCGAAGCCCAGTACTTC.

This chain links TRBV2 with TRBJ1-5, with D perhaps TRBD1 (6 bases). V lost 5 bases and J lost 0, with 11 bases in between. The CDR3 totals 15 residues. CDR1 and CDR2 from the germline V gene are SNHLY and FYNNEI. The CDR3 coding sequence is TGTGCCAGCAGTTGGGGGGGCAATAGCAATCAGCCCCAGCATTTT. Protein: CASSWGGNSNQPQHF. The full variable domain, completed using reference TRBV2 and TRBJ1-5, is EPEVTQTPSHQVTQMGQEVILRCVPISNHLYFYWYRQILGQKVEFLVSFYNNEISEKSEIFDDQFSVERPDGSNFTLKIRSTKLEDSAMYFCASSWGGNSNQPQHFGDGTRLSIL.

The chain links TRBV5-1 to TRBJ1-4; 9 bases map to TRBD1. The V and J ends lost 1 base and 6 bases, in that order; junction bases with no gene match: 1. CDR1 is SGHRS, CDR2 YFSETQ, per germline. There are 14 residues in the CDR3. The CDR3: CASSLTGGDEKLFF. The CDR3 DNA follows: TGCGCCAGCAGCTTGACAGGGGGCGATGAAAAACTGTTTTTT.

V gene TRBV27 combines with J gene TRBJ2-7; the D gene is possibly TRBD1 (6 bases). CDR3 length: 16 amino acids. The germline V gene has CDR1 MNHEY and CDR2 SMNVEV (reference sequence). Trimming removed 6 bases at V and 4 bases at J, with 22 bases between. CDR3 coding DNA: TGTGCCAGCAGCCAGGGGTATTCCTACAGGGATTACGAGCAGTACTTC. The encoded protein is CASSQGYSYRDYEQYF.

The CDR3 bases are TGTGCCAGCAGCCAGGGACTAGCGGGGCGTAATGAGCAGTTCTTC. Protein product: CASSQGLAGRNEQFF. The rearrangement uses TRBV3-1 (or the pseudogene TRBV3-2) and TRBJ2-1, with 13 bases matching TRBD2. The CDR3 contains 15 residues. The V gene's germline CDR1 is LGHDT and CDR2 YNNKEL (reference sequence). The junction had 3 bases not matched to a gene; V was cut back by 3 bases and J by 7 bases.

The rearrangement uses TRBV28 and TRBJ2-7, with a tentative D call TRBD2 (6 bases). The germline gives CDR1 MDHEN, CDR2 SYDVKM. This CDR3 spans 14 amino acids. V lost 3 bases and J lost 5, with 14 bases in between. DNA of the CDR3: TGTGCCAGCAGTTTCGACGGGAGAGGCGACGAGCAGTACTTC. It encodes CASSFDGRGDEQYF.

The J gene is TRBJ1-2, the V gene TRBV15; TRBD1 is a possible D gene (5 bases). V was pared by 4 bases and J by 2 bases, with 8 bases between. This CDR3 contains 13 residues. The germline V gene has CDR1 LNHNV and CDR2 YYDKDF (reference sequence). The CDR3 region is CATSIDRNYGYTF. CDR3 coding DNA: TGTGCCACCAGCATAGACAGAAACTATGGCTACACCTTC.

The chain recombines TRBV6-4 with TRBJ2-3; TRBD1 might be the D (5 bases). CDR1 and CDR2 from the germline V gene are MRHNA and SNTAGT. Trimming stripped 4 bases from V and 4 bases from J, with 9 bases between. The CDR3 is 13 residues long. CDR3 in DNA: TGTGCCAGCAGTGCCCAGGGCCCAGATACGCAGTATTTT. It specifies CASSAQGPDTQYF.

The chain is built from TRBV7-2 and TRBJ2-7, with TRBD2 matching 8 bases. The ends lost 4 bases at V and 1 base at J; junction bases unmatched: 6. Germline assignment: CDR1 SGHTA and CDR2 FQGNSA. The CDR3 covers 15 residues. The CDR3 protein is CASSYLAGPSYEQYF. CDR3 DNA: TGTGCCAGCAGCTACCTAGCGGGTCCATCCTACGAGCAGTACTTC.

On this clone: One end of the junction is discordant with germline, which a read error may explain. The chain uses TRBV5-1 and TRBJ2-7, with 12 bases lining up with TRBD1. CDR1 is SGHRS and CDR2 is YFSETQ in the germline V gene. The CDR3 consists of 15 residues. The CDR3 protein is CASSLAGQGANEQYF. The CDR3 DNA is TGCGCCAGCAGTTTGGCGGGACAGGGGGCGAACGAGCAGTACTTC.

The chain uses TRBV5-4 and TRBJ1-6, with 7 bases matching TRBD1. Unmatched junction bases numbered 7, after V lost 0 bases and J lost 7 bases. There are 16 residues in the CDR3. Germline V gene sequence: CDR1 SGHNT, CDR2 YYREEE (reference sequence). The CDR3 DNA reads as TGTGCCAGCAGCTTGGGGTGGGACAGTAAGAATTCACCCCTCCACTTT. Amino acids: CASSLGWDSKNSPLHF.

The rearrangement uses TRBV18 and TRBJ2-7; D is possibly TRBD1 (5 bases). The CDR3 has 12 amino acids. Germline V gives CDR1 KGHSH, CDR2 LQKENI. Between the trimmed V and J ends, which lost 1 base and 6 bases, there was a span of 7 bases. Here the CDR3 reads CASSPQGFEQYF. The CDR3 DNA follows: TGTGCCAGCTCACCACAGGGGTTCGAGCAGTACTTC.

V and J are TRBV15 and TRBJ2-7, with D unclear. Trimming took off 0 bases at V and 0 bases at J, with 9 bases between the two ends. This CDR3 is 15 amino acids long. CDR1 and CDR2 (germline): LNHNV, YYDKDF (reference sequence). This CDR3 reads CATSRDAHSSYEQYF. CDR3 sequence (DNA): TGTGCCACCAGCAGAGATGCGCACTCCTCCTACGAGCAGTACTTC.

The chain is built from TRBV18 and TRBJ1-6; weak D call: TRBD1 (5 bases). Trimming took 2 bases from V and 10 from J, leaving 15 bases between them. Germline CDR1 and CDR2: KGHSH and LQKENI. This CDR3 comprises 15 residues. DNA of the CDR3: TGTGCCAGCTCACCAGGTACAGGAGCGAGCTCACCCCTCCACTTT. Translation: CASSPGTGASSPLHF.

The chain joins TRBV24-1 to TRBJ2-4, with D possibly being TRBD2 (6 bases). Germline CDR1 KGHDR, CDR2 SFDVKD. The CDR3 totals 13 residues. Trimming removed 7 bases at V and 8 bases at J, with 14 bases between. CDR3 nucleotides: TGTGCCACCAGCGATCCCCTAGCGCACATTCAGTACTTC. This encodes CATSDPLAHIQYF.

As DNA, the CDR3 is TGCGCCAGCGGCACAACTAGCGGATCCTACAATGAGCAGTTCTTC. It codes for CASGTTSGSYNEQFF. The chain has TRBV5-1 and TRBJ2-1; 8 nucleotides line up with TRBD2. The ends lost 7 bases at V and 1 base at J; junction bases unmatched: 7. CDR3 length: 15 residues. The germline V gene encodes CDR1 SGHRS and CDR2 YFSETQ.

The chain recombines TRBV19 with TRBJ1-5, with TRBD1 as a possible D gene (5 bases). CDR1 and CDR2 (germline): LNHDA, SQIVND (reference sequence). This CDR3 contains 15 residues. V dropped 3 bases and J dropped 3 bases, with 12 bases sitting between them. The CDR3 sequence: CASSMPGHYNQPQHF. CDR3 nucleotide sequence: TGTGCCAGTAGTATGCCCGGACACTACAATCAGCCCCAGCATTTT. Filled out from reference TRBV19 and TRBJ1-5, the complete variable domain reads DGGITQSPKYLFRKEGQNVTLSCEQNLNHDAMYWYRQDPGQGLRLIYYSQIVNDFQKGDIAEGYSVSREKKESFPLTVTSAQKNPTAFYLCASSMPGHYNQPQHFGDGTRLSIL.

This chain uses TRBV4-3 with TRBJ2-4; D is uncertain. Germline CDR1 and CDR2: LGHNA and YSLEER. This CDR3 has 15 amino acids. The V end was cut by 0 bases, the J end by 4 bases, with 10 bases between. The CDR3 reads CASSQDSTEKNIQYF. The CDR3 nucleotides read TGCGCCAGCAGCCAAGATAGTACGGAGAAAAACATTCAGTACTTC.

The rearrangement links TRBV7-2 to TRBJ1-6, with D perhaps TRBD1 (5 bases). Trimming left V 3 bases short and J 4 bases short, with 13 bases between. The CDR3 is made up of 16 amino acids. The germline V gene encodes CDR1 SGHTA and CDR2 FQGNSA. The DNA for the CDR3 is TGTGCCAGCAGCTTCGACAGCCGATCTTATAATTCACCCCTCCACTTT. It is translated as CASSFDSRSYNSPLHF.

V gene TRBV27 combines with J gene TRBJ1-5, with 9 bases fitting TRBD1. V was pared by 5 bases and J by 7 bases, with 9 bases of the junction left unmatched. Germline V gene data show CDR1 as MNHEY and CDR2 as SMNVEV (reference sequence). The CDR3 sequence is 15 residues long. CDR3 sequence: CASSGGTGGRQPQHF. The CDR3 coding sequence is TGTGCCAGCAGTGGGGGAACAGGGGGCAGACAGCCCCAGCATTTT.

This clone has just a few counts. The chain combines TRBV12-3 or TRBV12-4 with TRBJ2-3; D is uncertain. V lost 6 bases and J 6 bases, leaving 13 bases between the germline ends. This CDR3 contains 13 residues. CDR3: CASSRQRVDTQYF. Written as DNA, the CDR3 is TGTGCCAGCAGCCGACAAAGAGTGGATACGCAGTATTTT.

The genes are TRBV6-5 and TRBJ1-2; D uncertain. The CDR3 has 13 residues. Germline CDR1 MNHEY, CDR2 SVGAGI. The V gene lost 2 bases and the J gene lost 4 bases, with 8 bases spanning the gap. The CDR3 loop reads CASSYDAGYGYTF. As DNA, the CDR3 is TGTGCCAGCAGTTACGATGCCGGCTATGGCTACACCTTC.

The J gene is TRBJ1-4, the V gene TRBV6-5; the D gene is possibly TRBD1 (6 bases). V lost 1 base and J lost 6, with 12 bases in between. This CDR3 has 15 amino acids. Germline V CDR1 and CDR2: MNHEY, SVGAGI. The CDR3 DNA follows: TGTGCCAGCAGTTACTTGCGCACAGGGCATGAAAAACTGTTTTTT. Protein: CASSYLRTGHEKLFF.

The chain joins TRBV10-3 to TRBJ2-2, with 8 positions matching TRBD1. There are 16 residues in the CDR3. With V trimmed by 3 bases and J by 2 bases, 5 bases remained unmatched. Germline CDR1 and CDR2: ENHRY and SYGVKD. The CDR3 loop is CAISDPGTGNTGELFF. CDR3 sequence (DNA): TGTGCCATCAGTGACCCTGGGACAGGCAACACCGGGGAGCTGTTTTTT.

The CDR3 loop is CASSYKYSSTDTQYF. In DNA, the CDR3 is TGTGCCAGCAGTTACAAATACTCTAGCACAGATACGCAGTATTTT. The V and J genes are TRBV6-5 and TRBJ2-3, with no clear D. Germline loops: CDR1 MNHEY, CDR2 SVGAGI. Trimming shortened V by 2 bases and J by 0 bases, and 9 bases separated the two germline ends. The CDR3 contains 15 residues.